The source of this T cell receptor (beta chain) is a study of cytotoxic CD8 clonotypes in ibrutinib-treated CLL. At the level of the study: Roughly 10 relapsed/refractory, about 14 treatment-naive; 17 IGHV unmutated.

Sequencing was performed with immunoSEQ multiplex PCR; in TCRdb, only in-frame clones are kept and a portion is missing. The table records 150,000 to 200,000 clones, roughly 80% of them present only once. There are 16 residues in the CDR3. The germline gives CDR1 SGHTA, CDR2 FQGNSA. J gave up 9 bases and V 1 base, and 8 bases lay outside the gene matches. The chain recombines TRBV7-2 with TRBJ2-1, with 11 positions matching TRBD2. Material: PBMCs, obtained after 12 months of ibrutinib treatment. The origin of this receptor is a human donor with chronic lymphocytic leukemia. CDR3 region: CASSLGLAGGQGEQFF. CDR3 sequence (DNA): TGTGCCAGCAGCTTAGGCTTAGCGGGGGGGCAAGGTGAGCAGTTCTTC.